This is a list of T cell receptor beta chains from one sample in a study of blood T cell repertoires in COVID-19. Sequenced by immunoSEQ multiplex PCR; TCRdb stores in-frame clones only, minus some. The sample records 200,000 to 300,000 clones, approximately 91% being singletons. The sequenced material came from peripheral blood. These receptors all come from a person aged 18 to 29 with COVID-19, enrolled during active disease. Each CDR3 is given with its conserved first and last residue. The order of the fields is D gene, clone size, J gene, CDR3 length, V gene, CDR3 DNA, CDR3 protein. D genes are given only for firm matches. Size tells how often a clone was seen (once, few, many) or the class of an expanded clone, and some rows leave it out.

d_gene: TRBD2; abundance: -; j_gene: TRBJ2-7; len: 14; v_gene: TRBV28; CDR3nt: TGTGCCAGCAGTAGGAGGACTAGCGTCAGCGAGCAGTACTTC; CDR3aa: CASSRRTSVSEQYF
d_gene: TRBD2; abundance: -; j_gene: TRBJ2-7; len: 15; v_gene: TRBV10-2; CDR3nt: TGCGCCAGCAGTGAACTGGGACTAGCGGGATACGAGCAGTACTTC; CDR3aa: CASSELGLAGYEQYF
d_gene: TRBD1; abundance: -; j_gene: TRBJ2-7; len: 13; v_gene: TRBV29-1; CDR3nt: TGCAGCGTTGAAGAAGGGACAGGGGTCGAGCAGTACTTC; CDR3aa: CSVEEGTGVEQYF
d_gene: TRBD2; abundance: -; j_gene: TRBJ2-5; len: 15; v_gene: TRBV2; CDR3nt: TGTGCCAGCAGCCCCCCCACTAGCGGGAGGAAGACCCAGTACTTC; CDR3aa: CASSPPTSGRKTQYF
d_gene: -; abundance: -; j_gene: TRBJ2-2; len: 15; v_gene: TRBV24-1; CDR3nt: TGTGCCACCATAGTGGGCCGAGCGAACACCGGGGAGCTGTTTTTT; CDR3aa: CATIVGRANTGELFF
d_gene: -; abundance: -; j_gene: TRBJ2-2; len: 13; v_gene: TRBV2; CDR3nt: TGTGCCAGCACGACACGGAACACCGGGGAGCTGTTTTTT; CDR3aa: CASTTRNTGELFF
d_gene: -; abundance: -; j_gene: TRBJ2-3; len: 12; v_gene: TRBV24-1; CDR3nt: TGTGCCACCAGTGGACTCTCAGATACGCAGTATTTT; CDR3aa: CATSGLSDTQYF
d_gene: -; abundance: -; j_gene: TRBJ2-7; len: 13; v_gene: TRBV7-9; CDR3nt: TGTGCCAGCAGCAACCAACTAGTCCCCGAGCAGTACTTC; CDR3aa: CASSNQLVPEQYF
d_gene: -; abundance: -; j_gene: TRBJ1-5; len: 15; v_gene: TRBV4-2; CDR3nt: TGTGCCAGCAGCCAAGATATAGGGGAGGGTCAGCCCCAGCATTTT; CDR3aa: CASSQDIGEGQPQHF
d_gene: -; abundance: -; j_gene: TRBJ2-3; len: 16; v_gene: TRBV9; CDR3nt: TGTGCCAGCAGCGTAGGAAGTGTTAGTAGCACAGATACGCAGTATTTT; CDR3aa: CASSVGSVSSTDTQYF
d_gene: -; abundance: -; j_gene: TRBJ2-2; len: 14; v_gene: TRBV5-4; CDR3nt: TGTGCCAGCAGACCGGGACTCTTCACCGGGGAGCTGTTTTTT; CDR3aa: CASRPGLFTGELFF
d_gene: -; abundance: once; j_gene: TRBJ2-7; len: 14; v_gene: TRBV3-1/TRBV3-2; CDR3nt: TGTGCCAGCAGCCAAGAGCGGACAGTCGGCGAGCAGTACTTC; CDR3aa: CASSQERTVGEQYF